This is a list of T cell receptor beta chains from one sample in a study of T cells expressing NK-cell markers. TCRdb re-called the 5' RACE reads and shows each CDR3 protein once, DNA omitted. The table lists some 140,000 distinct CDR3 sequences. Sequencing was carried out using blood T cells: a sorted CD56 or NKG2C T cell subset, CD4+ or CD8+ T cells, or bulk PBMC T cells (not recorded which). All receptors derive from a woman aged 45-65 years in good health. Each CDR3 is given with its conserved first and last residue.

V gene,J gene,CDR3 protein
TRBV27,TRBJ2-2,CASSLVQGGWELFF
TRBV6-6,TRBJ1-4,CASSEGGARGWEKLFF
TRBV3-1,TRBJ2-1,CASSLTGTSGRWYNEQFF
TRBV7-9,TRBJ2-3,CASSFGTGYTDTQYF
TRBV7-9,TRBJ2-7,CASSPVRSAYEQYF
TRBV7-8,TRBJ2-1,CASRTGLAEYNEQFF
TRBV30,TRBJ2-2,CAWSISSDPGELFF
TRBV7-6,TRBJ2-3,CASSLTLPTSSFTDTQYF
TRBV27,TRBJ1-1,CASSLATGGGTEAFF
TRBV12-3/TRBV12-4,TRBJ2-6,CASREPGQGPYSGANVLTF
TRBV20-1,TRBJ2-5,CSAKNQGEETQYF
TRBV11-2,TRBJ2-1,CASSQNRAPYNEQFF
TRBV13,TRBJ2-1,CASSSPGQGEGSEQFF
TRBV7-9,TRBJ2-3,CASSFLEQADTQYF
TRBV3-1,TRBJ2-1,CASKTITGGQFF
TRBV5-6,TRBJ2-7,CASSSGTSGEGTYEQYF
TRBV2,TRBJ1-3,CATGPTETISGNTIYF
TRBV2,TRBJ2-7,CASQVDYEQYF
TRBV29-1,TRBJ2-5,CSANGSGETQYF
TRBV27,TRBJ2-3,CASSPINLRDTQYF
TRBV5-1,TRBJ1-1,CASSTGQGREAFF
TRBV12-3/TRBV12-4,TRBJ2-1,CASSWTASGEQFF
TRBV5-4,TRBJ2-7,CASSHGSGSYEQYF
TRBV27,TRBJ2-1,CASSLAGVDNEQFF
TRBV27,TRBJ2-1,CASSLIPGLGNEQFF
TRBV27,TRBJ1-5,CASSLTPGVLQPQHF
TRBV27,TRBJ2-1,CASSIGDWYNEQFF
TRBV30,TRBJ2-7,CAWSSGTGLPEQYF
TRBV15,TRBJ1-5,CATSRDRGQSEPQHF
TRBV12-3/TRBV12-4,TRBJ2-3,CASSFPQGRRPDTQYF
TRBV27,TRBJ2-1,CASSFEPNSYNEQFF
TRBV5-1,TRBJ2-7,CASSLEIASYEQYF
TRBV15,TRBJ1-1,CATSSVFFGQWTEAFF
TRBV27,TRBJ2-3,CASSFLAGGTTDTQYF
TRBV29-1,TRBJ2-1,CSASPSGINNEQFF
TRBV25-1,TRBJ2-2,CASSGDRELFF
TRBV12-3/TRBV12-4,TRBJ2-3,CASSPPDRSGGLAGEDTQYF
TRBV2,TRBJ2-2,CASSETPGELFF
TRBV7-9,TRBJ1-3,CASSLSGEYSGNTIYF
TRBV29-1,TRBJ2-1,CSVNLAGFYEQFF
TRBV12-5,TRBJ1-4,CASGLPGPDLELFF
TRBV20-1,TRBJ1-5,CSAFSRRGNQPQHF
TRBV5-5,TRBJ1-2,CASSLESGDFFYGYTF
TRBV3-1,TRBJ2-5,CASTPEGGGETQYF
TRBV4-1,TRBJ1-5,CASSQDQGWQPQHF